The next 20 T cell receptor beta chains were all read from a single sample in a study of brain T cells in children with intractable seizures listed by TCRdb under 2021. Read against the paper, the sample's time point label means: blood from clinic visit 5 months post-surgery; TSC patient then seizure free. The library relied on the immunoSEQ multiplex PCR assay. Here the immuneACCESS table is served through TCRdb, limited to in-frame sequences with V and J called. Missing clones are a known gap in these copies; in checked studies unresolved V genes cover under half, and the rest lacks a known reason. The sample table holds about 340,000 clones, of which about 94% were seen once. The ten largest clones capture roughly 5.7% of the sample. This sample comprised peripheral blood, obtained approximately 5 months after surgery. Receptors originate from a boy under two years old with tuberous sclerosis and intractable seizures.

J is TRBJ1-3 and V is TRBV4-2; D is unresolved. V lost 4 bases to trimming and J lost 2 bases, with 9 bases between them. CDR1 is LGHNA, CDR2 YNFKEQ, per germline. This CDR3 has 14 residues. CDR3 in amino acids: CASSPSAPGNTIYF. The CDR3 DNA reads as TGTGCCAGCAGCCCTTCCGCACCTGGAAACACCATATATTTT.

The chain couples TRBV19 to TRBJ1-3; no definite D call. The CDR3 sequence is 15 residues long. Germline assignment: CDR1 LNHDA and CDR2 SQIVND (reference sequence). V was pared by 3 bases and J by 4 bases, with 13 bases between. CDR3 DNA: TGTGCCAGTAGTATCCAGGTGGCGAAAGGAAACACCATATATTTT. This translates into CASSIQVAKGNTIYF.

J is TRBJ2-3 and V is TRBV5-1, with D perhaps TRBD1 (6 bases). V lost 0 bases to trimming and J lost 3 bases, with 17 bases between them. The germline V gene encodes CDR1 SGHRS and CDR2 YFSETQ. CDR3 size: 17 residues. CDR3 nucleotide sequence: TGCGCCAGCAGCTTGGGTTTTCGGGACACCTTGACAGATACGCAGTATTTT. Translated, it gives CASSLGFRDTLTDTQYF. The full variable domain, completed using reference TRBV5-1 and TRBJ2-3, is KAGVTQTPRYLIKTRGQQVTLSCSPISGHRSVSWYQQTPGQGLQFLFEYFSETQRNKGNFPGRFSGRQFSNSRSEMNVSTLELGDSALYLCASSLGFRDTLTDTQYFGPGTRLTVL.

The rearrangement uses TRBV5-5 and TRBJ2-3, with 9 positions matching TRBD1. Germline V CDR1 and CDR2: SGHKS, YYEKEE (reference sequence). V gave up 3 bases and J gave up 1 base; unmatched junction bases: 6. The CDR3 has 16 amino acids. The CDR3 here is CASSSHRGRGTDTQYF. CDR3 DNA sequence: TGTGCCAGCAGCTCCCACAGGGGGCGAGGCACAGATACGCAGTATTTT. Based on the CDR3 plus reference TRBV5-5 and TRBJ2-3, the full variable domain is DAGVTQSPTHLIKTRGQQVTLRCSPISGHKSVSWYQQVLGQGPQFIFQYYEKEERGRGNFPDRFSARQFPNYSSELNVNALLLGDSALYLCASSSHRGRGTDTQYFGPGTRLTVL.

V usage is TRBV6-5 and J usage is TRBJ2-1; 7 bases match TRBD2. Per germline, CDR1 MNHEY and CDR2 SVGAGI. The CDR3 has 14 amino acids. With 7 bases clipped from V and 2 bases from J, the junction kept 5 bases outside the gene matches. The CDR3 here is CASTVAGTYNEQFF. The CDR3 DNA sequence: TGTGCCAGCACCGTAGCGGGTACCTACAATGAGCAGTTCTTC.

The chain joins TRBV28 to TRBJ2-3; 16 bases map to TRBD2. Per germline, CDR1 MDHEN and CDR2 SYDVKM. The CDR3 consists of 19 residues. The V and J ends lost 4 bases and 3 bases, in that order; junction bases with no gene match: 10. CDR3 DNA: TGTGCCAGCAGTTCCTCCGGGACTAGCGGGAGGGCCGTGACAGATACGCAGTATTTT. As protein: CASSSSGTSGRAVTDTQYF.

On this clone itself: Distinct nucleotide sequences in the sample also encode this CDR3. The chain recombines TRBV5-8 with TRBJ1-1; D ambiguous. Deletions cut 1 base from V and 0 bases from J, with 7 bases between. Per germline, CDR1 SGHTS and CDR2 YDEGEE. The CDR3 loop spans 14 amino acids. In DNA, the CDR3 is TGTGCCAGCAGCTTGAGCAGATTGAACACTGAAGCTTTCTTT. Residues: CASSLSRLNTEAFF.

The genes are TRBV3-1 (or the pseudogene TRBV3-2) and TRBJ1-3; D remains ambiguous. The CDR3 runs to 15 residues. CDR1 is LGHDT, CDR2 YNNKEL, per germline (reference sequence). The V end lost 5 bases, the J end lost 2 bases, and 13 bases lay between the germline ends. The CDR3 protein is CASSTSQTAGNTIYF. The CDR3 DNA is TGTGCCAGCAGCACCTCGCAAACAGCTGGAAACACCATATATTTT.

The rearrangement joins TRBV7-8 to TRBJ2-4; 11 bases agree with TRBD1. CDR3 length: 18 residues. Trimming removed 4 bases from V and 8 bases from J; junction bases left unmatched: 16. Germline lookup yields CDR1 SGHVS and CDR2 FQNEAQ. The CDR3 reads CASSSRTGGDPAFDIQYF. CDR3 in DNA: TGTGCCAGCAGCTCTAGGACAGGGGGCGACCCGGCCTTCGACATTCAGTACTTC.

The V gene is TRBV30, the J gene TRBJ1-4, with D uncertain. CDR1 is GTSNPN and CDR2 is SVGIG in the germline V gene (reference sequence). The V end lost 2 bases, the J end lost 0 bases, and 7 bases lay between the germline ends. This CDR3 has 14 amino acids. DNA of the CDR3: TGTGCCTGGAGTTCACCTGCAACTAATGAAAAACTGTTTTTT. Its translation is CAWSSPATNEKLFF.

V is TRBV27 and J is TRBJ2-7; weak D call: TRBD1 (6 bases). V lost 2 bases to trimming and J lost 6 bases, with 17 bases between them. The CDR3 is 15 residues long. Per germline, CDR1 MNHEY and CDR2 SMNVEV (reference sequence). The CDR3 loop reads CASSLVSYGGLEQYF. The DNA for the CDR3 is TGTGCCAGCAGTTTAGTATCCTATGGGGGCCTCGAGCAGTACTTC.

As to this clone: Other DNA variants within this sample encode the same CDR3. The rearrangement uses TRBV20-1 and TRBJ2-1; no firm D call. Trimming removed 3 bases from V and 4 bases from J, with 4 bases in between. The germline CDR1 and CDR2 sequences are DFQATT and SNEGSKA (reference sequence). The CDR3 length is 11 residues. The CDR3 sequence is CSASRYNEQFF. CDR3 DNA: TGCAGTGCTAGTCGGTACAATGAGCAGTTCTTC.

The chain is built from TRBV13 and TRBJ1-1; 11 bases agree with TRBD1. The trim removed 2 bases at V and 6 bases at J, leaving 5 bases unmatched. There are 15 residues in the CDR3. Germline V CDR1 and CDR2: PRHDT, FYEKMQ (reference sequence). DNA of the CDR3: TGTGCCAGCAGCTTACTAGGACAGGGGGCACCTGAAGCTTTCTTT. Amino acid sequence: CASSLLGQGAPEAFF.

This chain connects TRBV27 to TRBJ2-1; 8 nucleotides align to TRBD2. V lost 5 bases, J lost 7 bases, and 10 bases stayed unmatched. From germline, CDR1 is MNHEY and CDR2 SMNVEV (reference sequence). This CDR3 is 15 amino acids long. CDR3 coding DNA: TGTGCCAGCAGTGAGCGGGAGACCAAAGGTAATGAGCAGTTCTTC. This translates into CASSERETKGNEQFF.

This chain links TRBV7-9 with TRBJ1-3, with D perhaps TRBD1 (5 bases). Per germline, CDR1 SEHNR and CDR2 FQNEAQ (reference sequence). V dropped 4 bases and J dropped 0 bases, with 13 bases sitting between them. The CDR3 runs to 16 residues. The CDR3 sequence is CASSSGPRNSGNTIYF. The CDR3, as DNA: TGTGCCAGCAGCTCGGGGCCACGTAACTCTGGAAACACCATATATTTT.

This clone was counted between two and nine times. The CDR3 DNA follows: TGTGCCAGTAGCTTTGTGGGAACAGGGGGCGGGGAAGGTGAAGCTTTCTTT. Translated, it gives CASSFVGTGGGEGEAFF. The chain joins TRBV19 to TRBJ1-1; 9 nucleotides match TRBD1. V lost 6 bases and J lost 7; bases outside the gene matches: 18. Germline CDR1 LNHDA, CDR2 SQIVND (reference sequence). The CDR3 is made up of 17 amino acids.

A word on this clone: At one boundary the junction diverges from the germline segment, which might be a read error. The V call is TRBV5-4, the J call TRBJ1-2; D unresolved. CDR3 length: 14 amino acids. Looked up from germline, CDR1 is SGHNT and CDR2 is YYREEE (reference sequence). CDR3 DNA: TGTGCCAGCAGCCGAGACCAACGAAGAGGCTACTACTACTTC. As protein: CASSRDQRRGYYYF.

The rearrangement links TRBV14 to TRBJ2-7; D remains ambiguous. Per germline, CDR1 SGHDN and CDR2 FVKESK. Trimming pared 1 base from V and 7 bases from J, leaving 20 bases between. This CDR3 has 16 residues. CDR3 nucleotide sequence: TGTGCCAGCAGCCAAGGTAAACGTCGACGGATAGGTGAGCAGTACTTC. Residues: CASSQGKRRRIGEQYF. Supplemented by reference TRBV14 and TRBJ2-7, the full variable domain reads EAGVTQFPSHSVIEKGQTVTLRCDPISGHDNLYWYRRVMGKEIKFLLHFVKESKQDESGMPNNRFLAERTGGTYSTLKVQPAELEDSGVYFCASSQGKRRRIGEQYFGPGTRLTVT.

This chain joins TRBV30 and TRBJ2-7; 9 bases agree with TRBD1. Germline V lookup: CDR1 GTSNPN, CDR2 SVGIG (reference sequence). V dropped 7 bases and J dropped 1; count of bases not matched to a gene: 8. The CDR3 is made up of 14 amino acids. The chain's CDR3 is CAFLSGQGSYEQYF. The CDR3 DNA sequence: TGTGCCTTCCTGAGCGGACAGGGGTCCTACGAGCAGTACTTC.

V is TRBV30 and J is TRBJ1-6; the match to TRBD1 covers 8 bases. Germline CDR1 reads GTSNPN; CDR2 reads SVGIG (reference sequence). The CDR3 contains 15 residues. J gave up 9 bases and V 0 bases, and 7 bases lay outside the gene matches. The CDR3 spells CAWSVLSTGVSPLHF. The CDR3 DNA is TGTGCCTGGAGTGTACTATCGACAGGGGTTTCACCCCTCCACTTT.